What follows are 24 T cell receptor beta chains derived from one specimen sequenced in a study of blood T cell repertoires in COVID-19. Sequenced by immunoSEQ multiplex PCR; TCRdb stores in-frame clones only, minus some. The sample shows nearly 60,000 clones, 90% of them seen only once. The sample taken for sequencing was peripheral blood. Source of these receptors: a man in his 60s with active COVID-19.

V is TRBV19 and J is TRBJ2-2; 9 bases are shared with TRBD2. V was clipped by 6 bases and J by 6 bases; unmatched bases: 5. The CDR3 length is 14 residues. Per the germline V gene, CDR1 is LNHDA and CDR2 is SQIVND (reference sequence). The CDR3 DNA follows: TGTGCCAGTAGCCTAGCGGGGAAAGCCGGGGAGCTGTTTTTT. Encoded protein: CASSLAGKAGELFF.

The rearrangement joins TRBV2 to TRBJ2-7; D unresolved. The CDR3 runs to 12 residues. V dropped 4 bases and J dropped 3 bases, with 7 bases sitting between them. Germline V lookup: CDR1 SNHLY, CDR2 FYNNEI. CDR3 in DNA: TGTGCCAGCAGTGGGGCATACTACGAGCAGTACTTC. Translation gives CASSGAYYEQYF.

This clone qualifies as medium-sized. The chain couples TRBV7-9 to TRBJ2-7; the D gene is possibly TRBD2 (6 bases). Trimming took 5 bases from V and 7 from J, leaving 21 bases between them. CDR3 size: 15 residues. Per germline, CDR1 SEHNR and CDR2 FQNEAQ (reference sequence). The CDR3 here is CASSRNTEQRGEQYF. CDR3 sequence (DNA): TGTGCCAGCAGCCGAAATACGGAGCAACGGGGGGAGCAGTACTTC.

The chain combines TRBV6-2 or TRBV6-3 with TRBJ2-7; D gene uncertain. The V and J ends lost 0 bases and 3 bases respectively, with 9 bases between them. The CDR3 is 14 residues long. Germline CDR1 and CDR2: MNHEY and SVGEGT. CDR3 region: CASSYSRSDYEQYF. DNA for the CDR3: TGTGCCAGCAGTTACTCGAGGTCAGACTACGAGCAGTACTTC.

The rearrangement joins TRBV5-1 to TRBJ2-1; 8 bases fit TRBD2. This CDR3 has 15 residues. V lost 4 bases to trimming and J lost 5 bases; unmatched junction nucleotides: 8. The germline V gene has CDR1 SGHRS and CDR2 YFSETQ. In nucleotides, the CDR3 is TGCGCCAGCAGCGAGGCGGGGGGCGTCGACAATGAGCAGTTCTTC. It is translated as CASSEAGGVDNEQFF.

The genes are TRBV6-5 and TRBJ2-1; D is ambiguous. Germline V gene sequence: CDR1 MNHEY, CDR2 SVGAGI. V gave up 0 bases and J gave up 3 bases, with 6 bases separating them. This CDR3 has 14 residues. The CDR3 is CASSYSTGYNEQFF. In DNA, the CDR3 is TGTGCCAGCAGTTACTCTACCGGCTACAATGAGCAGTTCTTC.

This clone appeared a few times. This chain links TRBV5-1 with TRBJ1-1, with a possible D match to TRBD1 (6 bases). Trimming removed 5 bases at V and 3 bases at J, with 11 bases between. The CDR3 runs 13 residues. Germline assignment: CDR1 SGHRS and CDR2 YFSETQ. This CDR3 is CASREDSDTEAFF. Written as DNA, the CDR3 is TGCGCCAGCAGAGAGGACAGTGACACTGAAGCTTTCTTT.

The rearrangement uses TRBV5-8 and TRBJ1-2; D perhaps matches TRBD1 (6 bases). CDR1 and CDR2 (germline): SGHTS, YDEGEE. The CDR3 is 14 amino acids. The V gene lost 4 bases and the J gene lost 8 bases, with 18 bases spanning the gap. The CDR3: CASSPSPGAVGYTF. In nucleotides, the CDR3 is TGTGCCAGCAGCCCCTCGCCAGGGGCCGTGGGCTACACCTTC.

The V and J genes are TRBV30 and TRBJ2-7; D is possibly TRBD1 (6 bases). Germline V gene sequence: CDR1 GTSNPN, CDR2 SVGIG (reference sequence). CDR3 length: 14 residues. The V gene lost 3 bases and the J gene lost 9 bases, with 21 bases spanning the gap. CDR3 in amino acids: CAWRYGTNGLGQYF. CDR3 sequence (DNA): TGTGCCTGGAGATACGGGACAAACGGTTTGGGGCAGTACTTC.

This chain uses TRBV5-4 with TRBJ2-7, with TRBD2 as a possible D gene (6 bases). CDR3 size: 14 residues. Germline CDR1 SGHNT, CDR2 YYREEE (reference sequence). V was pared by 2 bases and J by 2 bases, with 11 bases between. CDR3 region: CASSLMEGPYEQYF. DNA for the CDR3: TGTGCCAGCAGCTTAATGGAGGGTCCCTACGAGCAGTACTTC.

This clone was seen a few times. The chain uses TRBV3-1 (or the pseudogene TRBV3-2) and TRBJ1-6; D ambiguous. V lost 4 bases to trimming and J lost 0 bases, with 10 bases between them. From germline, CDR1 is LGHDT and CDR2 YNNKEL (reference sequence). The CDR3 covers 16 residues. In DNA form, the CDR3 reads TGTGCCAGCAGCCCGACACTCAGCTCCTATAATTCACCCCTCCACTTT. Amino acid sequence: CASSPTLSSYNSPLHF.

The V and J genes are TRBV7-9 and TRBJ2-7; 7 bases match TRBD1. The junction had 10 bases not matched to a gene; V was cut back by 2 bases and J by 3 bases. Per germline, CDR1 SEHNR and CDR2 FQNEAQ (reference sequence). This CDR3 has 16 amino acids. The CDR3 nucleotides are TGTGCCAGCAGCTTACCGCCCGGACAGGTAGGCTACGAGCAGTACTTC. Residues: CASSLPPGQVGYEQYF.

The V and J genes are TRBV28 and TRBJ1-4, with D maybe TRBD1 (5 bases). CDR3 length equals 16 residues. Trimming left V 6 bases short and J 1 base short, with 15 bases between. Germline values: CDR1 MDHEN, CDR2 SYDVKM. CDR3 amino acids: CASREGLGVTNEKLFF. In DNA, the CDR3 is TGTGCCAGCAGGGAAGGTCTAGGGGTAACTAATGAAAAACTGTTTTTT.

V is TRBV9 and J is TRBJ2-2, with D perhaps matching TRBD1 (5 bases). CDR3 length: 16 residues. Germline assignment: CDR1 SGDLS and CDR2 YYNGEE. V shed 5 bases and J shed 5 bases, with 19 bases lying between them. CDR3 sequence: CASRSDPRGDTGELFF. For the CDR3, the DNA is TGTGCCAGCAGGTCCGACCCAAGGGGCGATACCGGGGAGCTGTTTTTT.

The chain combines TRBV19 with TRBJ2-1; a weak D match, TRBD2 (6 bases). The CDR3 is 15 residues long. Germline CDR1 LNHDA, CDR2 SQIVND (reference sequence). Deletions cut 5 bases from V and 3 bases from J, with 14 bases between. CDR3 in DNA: TGTGCCAGTAGTCTCACGGGACTCCACTACAATGAGCAGTTCTTC. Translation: CASSLTGLHYNEQFF. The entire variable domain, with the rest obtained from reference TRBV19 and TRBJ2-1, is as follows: DGGITQSPKYLFRKEGQNVTLSCEQNLNHDAMYWYRQDPGQGLRLIYYSQIVNDFQKGDIAEGYSVSREKKESFPLTVTSAQKNPTAFYLCASSLTGLHYNEQFFGPGTRLTVL.

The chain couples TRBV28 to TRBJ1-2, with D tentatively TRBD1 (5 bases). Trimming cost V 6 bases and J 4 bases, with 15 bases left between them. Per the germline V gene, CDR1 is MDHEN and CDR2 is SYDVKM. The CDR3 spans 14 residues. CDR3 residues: CASSTGWGGYGYTF. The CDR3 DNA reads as TGTGCCAGCAGCACAGGATGGGGTGGCTATGGCTACACCTTC.

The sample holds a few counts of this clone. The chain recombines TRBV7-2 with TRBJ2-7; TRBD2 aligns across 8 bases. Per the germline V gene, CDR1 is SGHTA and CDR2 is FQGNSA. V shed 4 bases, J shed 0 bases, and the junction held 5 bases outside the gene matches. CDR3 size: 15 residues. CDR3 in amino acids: CASSSRAGGSYEQYF. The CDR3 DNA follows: TGTGCCAGCAGCTCAAGGGCGGGAGGCTCCTACGAGCAGTACTTC.

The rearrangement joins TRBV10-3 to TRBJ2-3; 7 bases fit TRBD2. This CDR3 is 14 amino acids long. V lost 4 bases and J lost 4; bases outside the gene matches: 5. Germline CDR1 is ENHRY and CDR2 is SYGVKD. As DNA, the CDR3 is TGTGCCATCAGTGGGGGGGGTCGGGCAGATACGCAGTATTTT. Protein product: CAISGGGRADTQYF.

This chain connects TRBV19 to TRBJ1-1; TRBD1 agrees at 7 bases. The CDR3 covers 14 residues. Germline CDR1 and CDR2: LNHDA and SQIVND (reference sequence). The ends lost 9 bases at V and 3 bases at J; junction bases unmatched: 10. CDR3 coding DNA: TGTGCCAGGGCATACAGGGGCGAGCACACTGAAGCTTTCTTT. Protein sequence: CARAYRGEHTEAFF.

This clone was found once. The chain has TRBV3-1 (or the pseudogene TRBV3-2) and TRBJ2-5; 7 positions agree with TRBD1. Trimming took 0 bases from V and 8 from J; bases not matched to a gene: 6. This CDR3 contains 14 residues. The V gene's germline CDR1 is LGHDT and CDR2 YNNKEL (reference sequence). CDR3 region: CASSQEERTGTQYF. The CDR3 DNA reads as TGTGCCAGCAGCCAAGAGGAGCGGACAGGAACCCAGTACTTC.

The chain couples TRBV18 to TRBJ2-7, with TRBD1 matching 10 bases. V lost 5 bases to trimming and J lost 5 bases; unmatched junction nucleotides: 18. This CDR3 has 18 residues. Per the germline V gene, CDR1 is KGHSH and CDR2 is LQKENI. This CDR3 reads CASSSLSSTGTGAHEQYF. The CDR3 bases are TGTGCCAGCTCATCCCTATCCAGTACCGGGACAGGGGCCCACGAGCAGTACTTC.

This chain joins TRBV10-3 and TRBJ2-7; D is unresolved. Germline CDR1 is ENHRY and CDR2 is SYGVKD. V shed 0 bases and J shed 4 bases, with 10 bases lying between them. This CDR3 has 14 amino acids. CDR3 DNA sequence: TGTGCCATCAGTGAGTCGAGGCAGTTGTACGAGCAGTACTTC. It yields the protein CAISESRQLYEQYF.

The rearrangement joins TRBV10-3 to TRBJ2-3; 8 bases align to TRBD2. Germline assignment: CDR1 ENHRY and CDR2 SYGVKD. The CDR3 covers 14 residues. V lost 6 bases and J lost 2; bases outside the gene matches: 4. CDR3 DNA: TGTGCCATCAGGGGACTAGGGTCCACAGATACGCAGTATTTT. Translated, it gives CAIRGLGSTDTQYF.

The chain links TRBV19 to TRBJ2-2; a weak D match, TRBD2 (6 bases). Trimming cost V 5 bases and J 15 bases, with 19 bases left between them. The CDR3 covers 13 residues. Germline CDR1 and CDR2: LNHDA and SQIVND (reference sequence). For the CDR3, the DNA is TGTGCCAGTAGTCTCCGGGGCCTCACGGGAGTGTTTTTT. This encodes CASSLRGLTGVFF.